This T cell receptor (beta chain) was identified in a study of T cell repertoires in cytomegalovirus infection. Findings and caveats of the study: HLA-C-restricted CMV clonotypes gave the most frequent clonotype in two of eight donors.

Points on this clonotype: Its antigen is undetermined.

TCRdb ran MiXCR on the reads and lists one entry per CDR3 protein. In the table there are about 34,000 distinct CDR3 sequences, 52% of which are singletons. Trimming took 5 bases from V and 5 from J, leaving 21 bases between them. The CDR3 covers 16 residues. The germline CDR1 and CDR2 sequences are MDHEN and SYDVKM. The TCR was taken from a human donor in good health (CMV status not recorded). Some clones in this sample may be carry-over from other donors' samples. The specimen was CD8+ T cells from cultured PBMCs, collected from culture after CMV antigen stimulation. The chain has TRBV28 and TRBJ1-2; D gene unclear. The CDR3 DNA sequence: TGTGCCAGCAGTCCTGGTAATCGATGGGAGGGATATGGCTACACCTTC. Residues: CASSPGNRWEGYGYTF.